These 24 T cell receptor beta chains were all obtained from the same sample, sequenced in a study of T cells in Graves' hyperthyroidism and ophthalmopathy. The source material, RNA transcripts, was used to amplify TCR beta CDR3 regions. With the HTBI primer set, the TCR CDR3 went through a first round of RT-PCR. TCRdb processed the multiplex PCR reads anew with MiXCR; each CDR3 protein has one entry. This sample has about 610,000 distinct CDR3 sequences, with around 15% found just once. The sequencing input was blood. The receptors shown here come from a woman in her thirties or forties with Graves' ophthalmopathy.

At least ten counts were recorded for this clonotype. The rearrangement uses TRBV28 and TRBJ2-1; no clear D gene. The CDR3 is 14 amino acids. Between the trimmed V and J ends, which lost 6 bases and 5 bases, there was a span of 14 bases. CDR1 MDHEN and CDR2 SYDVKM come from the germline V gene. CDR3 loop: CASRPGLPHNEQFF. The CDR3 DNA reads TGTGCCAGCAGGCCGGGCCTCCCCCACAATGAGCAGTTCTTC.

In its sample, this clonotype was seen many times. The chain joins TRBV3-1 to TRBJ1-1, with 9 nucleotides matching TRBD1. The CDR3 is 15 residues long. With V trimmed by 3 bases and J by 3 bases, 5 bases remained unmatched. Looked up from germline, CDR1 is LGHDT and CDR2 is YNNKEL (reference sequence). Here the CDR3 DNA reads TGTGCCAGCAGCCACCCGGGACAGGGACACACTGAAGCTTTCTTT. This encodes CASSHPGQGHTEAFF. The full variable domain, rest sourced from reference TRBV3-1 and TRBJ1-1, is DTAVSQTPKYLVTQMGNDKSIKCEQNLGHDTMYWYKQDSKKFLKIMFSYNNKELIINETVPNRFSPKSPDKAHLNLHINSLELGDSAVYFCASSHPGQGHTEAFFGQGTRLTVV.

This clonotype was detected ten times or more. V usage is TRBV28 and J usage is TRBJ1-6; TRBD1 matches 7 bases. With 2 bases clipped from V and 5 bases from J, the junction kept 0 bases outside the gene matches. CDR1 and CDR2 from the germline V gene are MDHEN and SYDVKM. The CDR3 runs 14 residues. The CDR3 DNA follows: TGTGCCAGCAGTTTAGGACAGGATAATTCACCCCTCCACTTT. Amino acid sequence: CASSLGQDNSPLHF.

This chain links TRBV2 with TRBJ2-1; possible D gene TRBD2, 6 bases. V dropped 6 bases and J dropped 7 bases, with 13 bases sitting between them. This CDR3 spans 13 amino acids. The germline gives CDR1 SNHLY, CDR2 FYNNEI. The CDR3: CASRWGVSNEQFF. Here the CDR3 DNA reads TGTGCCAGCAGGTGGGGGGTTTCAAATGAGCAGTTCTTC.

In this sample, this clonotype turned up many times. The chain combines TRBV3-1 with TRBJ2-7, with a possible D match to TRBD2 (6 bases). Trimming shortened V by 3 bases and J by 0 bases, and 12 bases separated the two germline ends. The germline V gene has CDR1 LGHDT and CDR2 YNNKEL (reference sequence). CDR3 length: 15 amino acids. The CDR3, as DNA: TGTGCCAGCAGCCAGCCGTCGGGGGACTCCTACGAGCAGTACTTC. As protein: CASSQPSGDSYEQYF.

J is TRBJ2-3 and V is TRBV11-2; TRBD1 matches at 7 bases. The CDR3 totals 16 residues. CDR1 and CDR2 from the germline V gene are SGHAT and FQNNGV. V gave up 4 bases and J gave up 6 bases; unmatched junction bases: 13. CDR3 coding DNA: TGTGCCAGCAGCTCCGGGACAGTTATGGGTGGTGATACGCAGTATTTT. It yields the protein CASSSGTVMGGDTQYF. Drawing the rest from reference TRBV11-2 and TRBJ2-3, the complete variable domain is EAGVAQSPRYKIIEKRQSVAFWCNPISGHATLYWYQQILGQGPKLLIQFQNNGVVDDSQLPKDRFSAERLKGVDSTLKIQPAKLEDSAVYLCASSSGTVMGGDTQYFGPGTRLTVL.

This clonotype was observed at least ten times. V and J are TRBV19 and TRBJ2-3; a weak D match, TRBD1 (6 bases). The ends were cut back, 2 bases at V and 3 bases at J, with 6 bases in the middle. CDR3 length: 13 residues. The germline gives CDR1 LNHDA, CDR2 SQIVND (reference sequence). The CDR3 bases are TGTGCCAGTAGTATAACAGGGACAGATACGCAGTATTTT. This codes for CASSITGTDTQYF.

This clonotype was seen at least ten times. V and J are TRBV27 and TRBJ1-5; D not certain. Germline CDR1 reads MNHEY; CDR2 reads SMNVEV (reference sequence). This CDR3 contains 16 residues. V shed 6 bases and J shed 2 bases, with 17 bases lying between them. CDR3 in amino acids: CASSSTEALGNQPQHF. The DNA of the CDR3 is TGTGCCAGCAGCTCGACGGAGGCTCTAGGCAATCAGCCCCAGCATTTT.

This rearrangement joins TRBV6-4 to TRBJ1-6; D might be TRBD1 (6 bases). Per germline, CDR1 MRHNA and CDR2 SNTAGT. This CDR3 region has 14 residues. Trimming cost V 3 bases and J 10 bases, with 13 bases left between them. The DNA for the CDR3 is TGTGCCAGCAGTGAACAGGGTAATGGATCACCCCTCCACTTT. This codes for CASSEQGNGSPLHF.

This clonotype was recorded at least ten times. This chain uses TRBV11-2 with TRBJ1-6; D not certain. Per germline, CDR1 SGHAT and CDR2 FQNNGV. The CDR3 contains 15 residues. V was cut by 1 base and J by 8 bases, with 12 bases left in between. The CDR3 spells CASSLVRAIDSPLHF. DNA for the CDR3: TGTGCCAGCAGCTTAGTTAGAGCGATCGATTCACCCCTCCACTTT.

A word on this clonotype: This may come from a read error, since a much larger clone is one base off. V gene TRBV15 combines with J gene TRBJ2-1, with 12 bases fitting TRBD2. V dropped 2 bases and J dropped 0; count of bases not matched to a gene: 5. CDR1 is LNHNV and CDR2 is YYDKDF in the germline V gene (reference sequence). The CDR3 runs to 18 residues. CDR3 residues: CATSRTSGGSSSYNEQFF. The CDR3 DNA follows: TGTGCCACCAGCAGAACTAGCGGGGGGTCAAGCTCCTACAATGAGCAGTTCTTC.

Turning to this clonotype: The conserved phenylalanine or tryptophan is not found at the CDR3 terminus, so this likely reflects a read error. The rearrangement joins TRBV6-1 to TRBJ2-7; 11 nucleotides match TRBD2. Germline V gives CDR1 MNHNS, CDR2 SASEGT. CDR3 size: 15 residues. The CDR3 DNA reads as TGCGCCAGCACCCCGACTAGCGGGACGGCCTACGAGCAGTACCTC. Translating gives CASTPTSGTAYEQYL.

This clonotype was observed a few times. V usage is TRBV19 and J usage is TRBJ2-1; D tentatively fits TRBD1 or TRBD2 (6 bases each). V was clipped by 3 bases and J by 7 bases, with 16 bases between them. CDR3 size: 15 residues. CDR1 and CDR2 (germline): LNHDA, SQIVND (reference sequence). CDR3 in DNA: TGTGCCAGTAGTATCGGGGGCGGGGAGAGGAATGAGCAGTTCTTC. It specifies CASSIGGGERNEQFF.

In its sample, this clonotype was seen a few times. V and J are TRBV7-9 and TRBJ2-1, with D tentatively TRBD2 (5 bases). Germline V gene sequence: CDR1 SEHNR, CDR2 FQNEAQ (reference sequence). CDR3 length equals 13 residues. Trimming removed 4 bases at V and 14 bases at J, with 18 bases between. The CDR3 is CASSYPPGISEFF. As DNA, the CDR3 is TGTGCCAGCAGCTATCCTCCCGGGATCTCGGAGTTCTTC.

This clonotype was counted a few times. The rearrangement uses TRBV20-1 and TRBJ2-7; tentatively, D is TRBD1 (6 bases). Trimming removed 5 bases at V and 4 bases at J, with 21 bases between. CDR1 is DFQATT and CDR2 is SNEGSKA in the germline V gene (reference sequence). This CDR3 has 15 residues. CDR3 DNA: TGCAGTGCTGGCGCGTGGGGACACCGTGGGTACGAGCAGTACTTC. Translating it yields CSAGAWGHRGYEQYF.

Comments on this clonotype: A much larger clone differs from this one at a single base, so this may be a read error. The CDR3 does not end in the conserved phenylalanine or tryptophan, so this is likely a read error. V and J are TRBV5-1 and TRBJ2-1; 7 nucleotides line up with TRBD1. Germline CDR1 and CDR2: SGHRS and YFSETQ. Trimming removed 3 bases from V and 0 bases from J; junction bases left unmatched: 3. The CDR3 runs 15 residues. DNA for the CDR3: TGCGCCAGCAGCTGGGGACAGCCCTCCTACAATGAGCAGTTCCTC. Translation gives CASSWGQPSYNEQFL.

This clonotype was observed at least ten times. The chain couples TRBV11-2 to TRBJ1-4; D call uncertain. The CDR3 covers 12 residues. Germline V lookup: CDR1 SGHAT, CDR2 FQNNGV. The V gene lost 3 bases and the J gene lost 2 bases, with 1 base spanning the gap. CDR3 nucleotide sequence: TGTGCCAGCAGCTTTACTAATGAAAAACTGTTTTTT. This sequence encodes CASSFTNEKLFF.

Many counts were recorded for this clonotype. The chain carries TRBV18 and TRBJ2-3; 8 bases align to TRBD1. V dropped 5 bases and J dropped 6; count of bases not matched to a gene: 7. This CDR3 comprises 14 residues. Germline-derived CDR1 and CDR2 are KGHSH and LQKENI. CDR3 loop: CASSSDRGGDTQYF. The CDR3 coding sequence is TGTGCCAGCTCATCTGACAGGGGCGGGGATACGCAGTATTTT.

In its sample, this clonotype was seen many times. The chain joins TRBV7-2 to TRBJ2-3; tentatively, D is TRBD1 (5 bases). V was clipped by 1 base and J by 6 bases, with 17 bases between them. The CDR3 has 16 residues. Germline V gene data show CDR1 as SGHTA and CDR2 as FQGNSA. CDR3 DNA sequence: TGTGCCAGCAGCTTAGTCCATCTAGGGGCCGCGGATACGCAGTATTTT. Translated, it gives CASSLVHLGAADTQYF.

This clonotype showed up many times. V is TRBV5-1 and J is TRBJ1-2, with D uncertain. Germline CDR1 reads SGHRS; CDR2 reads YFSETQ. The CDR3 has 15 residues. Trimming removed 1 base at V and 4 bases at J, with 14 bases between. Here the CDR3 DNA reads TGCGCCAGCAGCTTGATGGATACGCCGGCCTATGGCTACACCTTC. It is translated as CASSLMDTPAYGYTF. Based on the CDR3 plus reference TRBV5-1 and TRBJ1-2, the full variable domain is KAGVTQTPRYLIKTRGQQVTLSCSPISGHRSVSWYQQTPGQGLQFLFEYFSETQRNKGNFPGRFSGRQFSNSRSEMNVSTLELGDSALYLCASSLMDTPAYGYTFGSGTRLTVV.

This clonotype was found a few times. The rearrangement links TRBV5-1 to TRBJ2-5; D not certain. Per the germline V gene, CDR1 is SGHRS and CDR2 is YFSETQ. CDR3 length: 15 residues. Trimming shortened V by 0 bases and J by 1 base, and 10 bases separated the two germline ends. The CDR3 DNA is TGCGCCAGCAGCTTGGACGGTCTTTCCCAAGAGACCCAGTACTTC. Its translation is CASSLDGLSQETQYF.

J is TRBJ2-5 and V is TRBV4-1, with D perhaps TRBD1 (6 bases). V was cut by 1 base and J by 9 bases, with 18 bases left in between. The CDR3 is 15 residues long. Germline CDR1 reads MGHRA; CDR2 reads YSYEKL. This chain's CDR3 is CASSQAGARPGAQYF. The DNA of the CDR3 is TGCGCCAGCAGCCAAGCTGGGGCGCGGCCAGGGGCCCAGTACTTC.

This clonotype showed up many times. This chain uses TRBV11-2 with TRBJ2-5, with 10 bases lining up with TRBD1. J lost 0 bases, V lost 5 bases, and 3 bases had no gene match. CDR1 and CDR2 from the germline V gene are SGHAT and FQNNGV. The CDR3 length is 15 residues. This chain's CDR3 is CASSAGTGDQETQYF. CDR3 in DNA: TGTGCCAGCAGCGCCGGGACAGGGGACCAAGAGACCCAGTACTTC.

The sample holds many counts of this clonotype. The rearrangement joins TRBV2 to TRBJ2-7; D possibly corresponds to TRBD2 (6 bases). V dropped 3 bases and J dropped 2 bases, with 11 bases sitting between them. The CDR3 is 14 residues long. Germline-derived CDR1 and CDR2 are SNHLY and FYNNEI. The CDR3 spells CASSESGVPYEQYF. The CDR3 bases are TGTGCCAGCAGTGAGTCGGGAGTCCCCTACGAGCAGTACTTC.